This T cell receptor beta chain was recorded in a study of blood T cell repertoires in COVID-19. Overall study: The United States, Italy and Spain supplied acute and convalescent COVID-19 samples. PBMCs, B-cell-depleted T cells, or T cells provided the cDNA or gDNA that made up the material.

Germline-derived CDR1 and CDR2 are LNHDA and SQIVND (reference sequence). The CDR3 length is 16 residues. Germline trimming cut 5 bases from V and 2 bases from J; bases unmatched to any gene: 12. Per the study methods: Amplifying reference gene primers gave estimates of nucleated cell counts. The repertoire was sequenced with immunoSEQ multiplex PCR; TCRdb's copy has only in-frame clones and lacks some. V and J calls and clone size follow that table, whereas D and trimming were derived from the DNA. The sample has about 59,000 clones; more than 60% are singletons. The sample was peripheral blood. The sequence was obtained from a human donor in a cohort sampled during active COVID-19. The chain is built from TRBV19 and TRBJ2-7, with TRBD1 matching over 7 bases. The CDR3 nucleotides read TGTGCCAGTAGTGGAAAACAGGGGCCACCCCCCTACGAGCAGTACTTC. This encodes CASSGKQGPPPYEQYF.